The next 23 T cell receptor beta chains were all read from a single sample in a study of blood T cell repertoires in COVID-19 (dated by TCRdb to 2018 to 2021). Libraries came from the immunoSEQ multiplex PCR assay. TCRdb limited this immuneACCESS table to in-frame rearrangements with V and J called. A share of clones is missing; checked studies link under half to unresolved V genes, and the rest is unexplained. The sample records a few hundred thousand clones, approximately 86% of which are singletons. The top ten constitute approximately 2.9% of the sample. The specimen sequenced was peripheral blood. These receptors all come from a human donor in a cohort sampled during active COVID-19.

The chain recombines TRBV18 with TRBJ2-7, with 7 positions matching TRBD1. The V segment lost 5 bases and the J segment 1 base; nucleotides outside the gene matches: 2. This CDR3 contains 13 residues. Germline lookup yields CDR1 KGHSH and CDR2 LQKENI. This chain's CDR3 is CASSEGQSYEQYF. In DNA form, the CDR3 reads TGTGCCAGCTCAGAGGGACAGTCCTACGAGCAGTACTTC.

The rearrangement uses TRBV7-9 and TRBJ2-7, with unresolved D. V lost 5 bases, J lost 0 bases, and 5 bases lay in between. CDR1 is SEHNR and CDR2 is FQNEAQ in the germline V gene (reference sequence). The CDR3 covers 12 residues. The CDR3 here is CASSPNSYEQYF. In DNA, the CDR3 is TGTGCCAGCAGCCCCAACTCCTACGAGCAGTACTTC.

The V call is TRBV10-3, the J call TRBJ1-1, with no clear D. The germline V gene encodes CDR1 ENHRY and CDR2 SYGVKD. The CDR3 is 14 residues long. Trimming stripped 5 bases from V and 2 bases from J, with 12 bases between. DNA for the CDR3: TGTGCCATCAGTTATTCGGGGATAAACACTGAAGCTTTCTTT. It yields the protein CAISYSGINTEAFF.

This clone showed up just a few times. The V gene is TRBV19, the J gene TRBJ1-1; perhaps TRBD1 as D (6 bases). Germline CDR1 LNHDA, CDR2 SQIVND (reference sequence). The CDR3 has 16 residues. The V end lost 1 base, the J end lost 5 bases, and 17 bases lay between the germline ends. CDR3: CASSIVRGTILTEAFF. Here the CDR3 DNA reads TGTGCCAGTAGTATAGTGAGGGGGACAATATTGACTGAAGCTTTCTTT.

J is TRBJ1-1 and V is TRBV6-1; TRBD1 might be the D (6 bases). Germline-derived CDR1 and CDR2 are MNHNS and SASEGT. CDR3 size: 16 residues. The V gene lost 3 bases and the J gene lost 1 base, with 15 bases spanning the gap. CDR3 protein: CASSERSLGGNTEAFF. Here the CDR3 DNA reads TGTGCCAGCAGTGAGCGGTCCTTAGGGGGGAACACTGAAGCTTTCTTT.

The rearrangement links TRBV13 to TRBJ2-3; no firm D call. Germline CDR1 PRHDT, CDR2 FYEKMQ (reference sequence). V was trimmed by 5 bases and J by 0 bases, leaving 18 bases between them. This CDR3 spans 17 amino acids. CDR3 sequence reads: CASSPSRYFSSTDTQYF. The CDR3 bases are TGTGCCAGCAGCCCCTCTCGGTACTTTTCTAGCACAGATACGCAGTATTTT.

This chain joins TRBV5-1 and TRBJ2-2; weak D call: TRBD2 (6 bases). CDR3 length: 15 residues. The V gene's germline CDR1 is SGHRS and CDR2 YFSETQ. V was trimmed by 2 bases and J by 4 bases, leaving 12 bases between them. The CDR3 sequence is CASSFTGRGTGELFF. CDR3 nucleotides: TGCGCCAGCAGCTTCACGGGGCGGGGCACCGGGGAGCTGTTTTTT.

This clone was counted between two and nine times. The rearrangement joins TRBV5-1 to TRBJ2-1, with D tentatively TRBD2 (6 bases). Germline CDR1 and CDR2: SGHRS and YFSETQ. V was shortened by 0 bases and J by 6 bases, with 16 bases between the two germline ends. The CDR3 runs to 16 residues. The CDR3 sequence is CASSLVKSASVNEQFF. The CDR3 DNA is TGCGCCAGCAGCTTGGTCAAGAGCGCTAGCGTCAATGAGCAGTTCTTC.

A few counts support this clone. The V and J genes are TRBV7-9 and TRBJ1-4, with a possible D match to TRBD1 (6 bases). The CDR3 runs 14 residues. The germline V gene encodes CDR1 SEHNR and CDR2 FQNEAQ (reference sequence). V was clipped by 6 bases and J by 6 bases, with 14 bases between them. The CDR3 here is CASRARDNYEKLFF. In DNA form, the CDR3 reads TGTGCCAGCAGAGCCCGGGACAACTATGAAAAACTGTTTTTT.

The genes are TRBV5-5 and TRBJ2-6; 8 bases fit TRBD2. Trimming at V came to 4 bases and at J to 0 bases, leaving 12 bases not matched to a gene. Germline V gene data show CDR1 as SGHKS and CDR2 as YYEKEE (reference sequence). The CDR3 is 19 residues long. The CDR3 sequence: CASSQLPSGLYSGANVLTF. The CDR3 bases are TGTGCCAGCAGCCAACTCCCTAGCGGGTTATACTCTGGGGCCAACGTCCTGACTTTC.

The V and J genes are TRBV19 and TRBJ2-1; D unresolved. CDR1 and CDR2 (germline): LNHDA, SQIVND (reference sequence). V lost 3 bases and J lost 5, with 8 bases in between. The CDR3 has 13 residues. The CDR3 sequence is CASSIQVHNEQFF. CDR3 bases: TGTGCCAGTAGTATCCAGGTCCACAATGAGCAGTTCTTC.

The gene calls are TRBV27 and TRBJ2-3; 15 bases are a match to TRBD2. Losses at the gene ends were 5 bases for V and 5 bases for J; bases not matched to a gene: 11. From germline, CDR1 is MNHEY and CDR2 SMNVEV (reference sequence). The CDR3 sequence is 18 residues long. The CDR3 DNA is TGTGCCAGCAGTCACCGGACTAGCGGGAGGGCCGTAGGAGATACGCAGTATTTT. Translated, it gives CASSHRTSGRAVGDTQYF.

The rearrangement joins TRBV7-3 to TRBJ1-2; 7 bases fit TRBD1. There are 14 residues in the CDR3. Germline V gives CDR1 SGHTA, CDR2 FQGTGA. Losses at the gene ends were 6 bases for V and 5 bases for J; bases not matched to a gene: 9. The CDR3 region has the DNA TGTGCCAGCAGTCCCGACAGGGACTCATATGGCTACACCTTC. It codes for CASSPDRDSYGYTF.

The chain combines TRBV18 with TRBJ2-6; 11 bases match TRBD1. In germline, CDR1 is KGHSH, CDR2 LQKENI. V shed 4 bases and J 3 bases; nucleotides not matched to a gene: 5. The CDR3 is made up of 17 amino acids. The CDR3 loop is CASSRGTGGNGANVLTF. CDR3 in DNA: TGTGCCAGCTCACGCGGGACAGGGGGTAATGGGGCCAACGTCCTGACTTTC.

The CDR3 loop reads CASSLKTGGAIGNTIYF. Here the CDR3 DNA reads TGTGCCAGCAGCTTAAAGACAGGGGGCGCGATTGGAAACACCATATATTTT. V gene TRBV5-4 combines with J gene TRBJ1-3, with 10 bases identical to TRBD1. After removal of 2 bases from V and 3 bases from J, the junction contained 8 bases not matched to a gene. From germline, CDR1 is SGHNT and CDR2 YYREEE (reference sequence). The CDR3 is made up of 17 amino acids.

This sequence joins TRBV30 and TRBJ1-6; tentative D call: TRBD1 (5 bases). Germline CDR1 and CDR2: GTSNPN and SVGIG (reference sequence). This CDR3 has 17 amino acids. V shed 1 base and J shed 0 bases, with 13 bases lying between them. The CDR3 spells CAWSERQTSSYNSPLHF. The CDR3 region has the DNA TGTGCCTGGAGTGAAAGACAGACTAGCTCCTATAATTCACCCCTCCACTTT.

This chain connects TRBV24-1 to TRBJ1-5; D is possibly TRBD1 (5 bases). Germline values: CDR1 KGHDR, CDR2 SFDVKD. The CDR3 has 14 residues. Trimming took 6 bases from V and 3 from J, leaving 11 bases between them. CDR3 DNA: TGTGCCACCAGTCGGGCGGGGACCAATCAGCCCCAGCATTTT. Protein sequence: CATSRAGTNQPQHF.

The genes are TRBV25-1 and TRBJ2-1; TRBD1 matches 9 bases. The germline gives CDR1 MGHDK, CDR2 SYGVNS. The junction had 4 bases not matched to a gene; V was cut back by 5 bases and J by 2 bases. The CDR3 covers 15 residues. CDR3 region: CASSRQGVTYNEQFF. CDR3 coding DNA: TGTGCCAGCAGTCGACAGGGGGTTACCTACAATGAGCAGTTCTTC.

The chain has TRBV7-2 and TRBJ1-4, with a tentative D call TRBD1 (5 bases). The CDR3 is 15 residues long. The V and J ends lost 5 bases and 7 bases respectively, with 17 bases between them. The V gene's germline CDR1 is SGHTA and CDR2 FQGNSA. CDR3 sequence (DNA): TGTGCCAGCAGCCCGGGGGGAGGGCTGACTGAAAAACTGTTTTTT. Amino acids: CASSPGGGLTEKLFF.

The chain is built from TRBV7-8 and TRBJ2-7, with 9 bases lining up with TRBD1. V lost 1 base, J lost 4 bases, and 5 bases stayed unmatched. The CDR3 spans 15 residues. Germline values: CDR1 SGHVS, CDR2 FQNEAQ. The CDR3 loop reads CASSLVDRGSYEQYF. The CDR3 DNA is TGTGCCAGCAGCTTAGTGGACAGGGGAAGTTACGAGCAGTACTTC.

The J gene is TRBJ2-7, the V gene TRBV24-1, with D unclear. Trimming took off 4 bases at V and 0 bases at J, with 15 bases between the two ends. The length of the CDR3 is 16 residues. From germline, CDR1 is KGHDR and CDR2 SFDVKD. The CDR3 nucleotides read TGTGCCACCAGTGACGCGAACCAACGGAGCTCCTACGAGCAGTACTTC. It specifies CATSDANQRSSYEQYF.

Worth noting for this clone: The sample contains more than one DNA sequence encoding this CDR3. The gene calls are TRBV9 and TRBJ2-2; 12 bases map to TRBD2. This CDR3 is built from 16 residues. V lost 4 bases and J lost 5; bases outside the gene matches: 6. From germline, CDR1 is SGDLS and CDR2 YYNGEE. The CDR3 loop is CASSPRLAGVTGELFF. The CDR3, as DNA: TGTGCCAGCAGCCCAAGACTAGCGGGGGTTACCGGGGAGCTGTTTTTT.

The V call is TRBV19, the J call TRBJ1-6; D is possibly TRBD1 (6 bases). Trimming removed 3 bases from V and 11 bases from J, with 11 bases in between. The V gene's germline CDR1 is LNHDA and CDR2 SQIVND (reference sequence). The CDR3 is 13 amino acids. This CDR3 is CASSMGTLTPLHF. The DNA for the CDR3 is TGTGCCAGTAGTATGGGGACATTAACACCCCTCCACTTT.